Shown below are 23 T cell receptor beta chains from a single sample sequenced in a study of blood T cell repertoires in COVID-19. Produced via immunoSEQ multiplex PCR; TCRdb's table is partial and in-frame only. The data contain 150,000 to 200,000 clones, around 84% of them singletons. Source material: peripheral blood. The receptors were sampled from a human donor with acute or convalescent COVID-19. The donor label of this sample is uncertain.

CDR3 in amino acids: CASSVETGLSTGELFF. The CDR3 nucleotides read TGTGCCAGCAGCGTAGAGACAGGGTTGAGCACCGGGGAGCTGTTTTTT. The chain combines TRBV9 with TRBJ2-2; 7 nucleotides line up with TRBD1. V lost 0 bases, J lost 4 bases, and 6 bases stayed unmatched. The germline V gene has CDR1 SGDLS and CDR2 YYNGEE. The length of the CDR3 is 16 residues.

V is TRBV11-1 and J is TRBJ1-1; a possible D gene is TRBD1 (5 bases). This CDR3 spans 13 amino acids. Between the trimmed V and J ends, which lost 1 base and 7 bases, there was a span of 10 bases. Germline V CDR1 and CDR2: SGHAT, FQDESV (reference sequence). The CDR3 DNA sequence: TGTGCCAGCAGCTTAGTGCGGGGCGGTGAAGCTTTCTTT. Its translation is CASSLVRGGEAFF. Supplemented by reference TRBV11-1 and TRBJ1-1, the full variable domain reads EAEVAQSPRYKITEKSQAVAFWCDPISGHATLYWYRQILGQGPELLVQFQDESVVDDSQLPKDRFSAERLKGVDSTLKIQPAELGDSAMYLCASSLVRGGEAFFGQGTRLTVV.

This clone showed up just once. The junction differs from germline at one of its ends, possibly a read error. The chain couples TRBV12-3 or TRBV12-4 to TRBJ2-7; D is perhaps TRBD2 (5 bases). The CDR3 is made up of 12 amino acids. In DNA form, the CDR3 reads TGTGCCGGCAGTATTGAGGGCTACGAGCAGTACTTC. Its protein is CAGSIEGYEQYF.

As for this clone: Here the CDR3 omits its conserved ending phenylalanine or tryptophan, so a read error is the likely source. The DNA is omitted, as the CDR3 cannot be located on it reliably, and the CDR3 follows TCRdb's listing. J is TRBJ1-2 and V is TRBV2; the listed D gene, TRBD1, was not tested against the DNA. Germline loops: CDR1 SNHLY, CDR2 FYNNEI. The CDR3 is 12 amino acids long, termini counted. CDR3 residues: CASSEQARGSLL.

The V and J genes are TRBV12-5 and TRBJ2-1, with TRBD1 matching 7 bases. This CDR3 contains 19 residues. V was clipped by 1 base and J by 9 bases; unmatched bases: 21. Germline values: CDR1 LGHNT, CDR2 FRNRAP. As DNA, the CDR3 is TGTGCTAGTGGTTTGGCCGGTGTAGGGGGCGGAATGAGTGTAGGTGAGCAGTTCTTC. Protein product: CASGLAGVGGGMSVGEQFF.

The chain combines TRBV6-5 with TRBJ1-2, with D maybe TRBD1 (5 bases). Germline CDR1 MNHEY, CDR2 SVGAGI. Deletions cut 4 bases from V and 4 bases from J, with 7 bases between. The CDR3 is made up of 12 amino acids. CDR3 nucleotides: TGTGCCAGCAGTTGGGGCAGCTATGGCTACACCTTC. This sequence encodes CASSWGSYGYTF.

V and J are TRBV27 and TRBJ2-7; 7 bases agree with TRBD1. The CDR3 covers 14 residues. Losses at the gene ends were 5 bases for V and 3 bases for J; bases not matched to a gene: 7. Germline V gene lookup returns CDR1 MNHEY and CDR2 SMNVEV (reference sequence). The CDR3 loop is CASSPRTGYYEQYF. In nucleotides, the CDR3 is TGTGCCAGCAGTCCCCGGACAGGATACTACGAGCAGTACTTC.

There are a few counts of this clone. The V and J genes are TRBV6-6 and TRBJ2-5, with D possibly matching TRBD1 (6 bases). This CDR3 is 15 amino acids long. Germline CDR1 MNHNY, CDR2 SVGAGI (reference sequence). Between the trimmed V and J ends, which lost 5 bases and 0 bases, there was a span of 13 bases. CDR3 nucleotides: TGTGCCAGCAGTGCCCCAACAGGGAACCAAGAGACCCAGTACTTC. Amino acid sequence: CASSAPTGNQETQYF.

The chain is built from TRBV14 and TRBJ2-3; 7 nucleotides agree with TRBD2. CDR3 length: 17 residues. The germline CDR1 and CDR2 sequences are SGHDN and FVKESK. Trimming at V came to 5 bases and at J to 1 base, leaving 12 bases not matched to a gene. The CDR3 region is CASSALLGRGGTDTQYF. CDR3 DNA: TGTGCCAGCAGCGCTCTTTTGGGACGGGGGGGCACAGATACGCAGTATTTT. Supplemented by reference TRBV14 and TRBJ2-3, the full variable domain reads EAGVTQFPSHSVIEKGQTVTLRCDPISGHDNLYWYRRVMGKEIKFLLHFVKESKQDESGMPNNRFLAERTGGTYSTLKVQPAELEDSGVYFCASSALLGRGGTDTQYFGPGTRLTVL.

The table lists this clone with a few counts. The V gene is TRBV10-2, the J gene TRBJ1-3; the match to TRBD1 covers 9 bases. Trimming removed 7 bases from V and 0 bases from J; junction bases left unmatched: 4. The germline CDR1 and CDR2 sequences are WSHSY and SAAADI. This CDR3 is 15 amino acids long. CDR3 in amino acids: CASKEGQGSGNTIYF. The CDR3 bases are TGCGCCAGCAAAGAGGGACAGGGCTCTGGAAACACCATATATTTT.

CDR3 DNA sequence: TGTGCCAGCTCACCACGACAGGGCGGGGAGGATGGCTACACCTTC. It specifies CASSPRQGGEDGYTF. This chain joins TRBV18 and TRBJ1-2, with 7 bases aligning to TRBD1. CDR3 length: 15 residues. Trimming took 1 base from V and 6 from J; bases not matched to a gene: 8. Germline loops: CDR1 KGHSH, CDR2 LQKENI.

The chain joins TRBV18 to TRBJ2-5; no definite D call. The germline CDR1 and CDR2 sequences are KGHSH and LQKENI. The V end lost 5 bases, the J end lost 3 bases, and 10 bases lay between the germline ends. The CDR3 spans 13 residues. CDR3 protein: CASSSILKETQYF. In nucleotides, the CDR3 is TGTGCCAGCTCATCAATTCTAAAAGAGACCCAGTACTTC.

Written as DNA, the CDR3 is TGCGCCAGCAGCCAAGGTTTCCCAGACAGGGAAAATGAAAAACTGTTTTTT. Its translation: CASSQGFPDRENEKLFF. This chain joins TRBV4-3 and TRBJ1-4, with 7 bases lining up with TRBD1. The CDR3 has 17 amino acids. Germline V CDR1 and CDR2: LGHNA, YSLEER. V dropped 1 base and J dropped 5; count of bases not matched to a gene: 10.

The chain is built from TRBV7-3 and TRBJ1-2; the match to TRBD1 covers 8 bases. The germline V gene has CDR1 SGHTA and CDR2 FQGTGA. The ends lost 4 bases at V and 2 bases at J; junction bases unmatched: 6. The CDR3 is 15 amino acids. The CDR3 protein is CASSSGQGDNYGYTF. CDR3 in DNA: TGTGCCAGCAGCTCCGGACAGGGAGACAACTATGGCTACACCTTC.

The J gene is TRBJ2-7, the V gene TRBV6-2 or TRBV6-3; 10 nucleotides align to TRBD1. V lost 4 bases and J lost 4; bases outside the gene matches: 7. The CDR3 is made up of 15 amino acids. Germline V gives CDR1 MNHEY, CDR2 SVGEGT. The chain's CDR3 is CASSFIDRGRYEQYF. The CDR3 DNA reads as TGTGCCAGCAGTTTCATTGACAGGGGGCGTTACGAGCAGTACTTC.

This rearrangement joins TRBV6-2 or TRBV6-3 to TRBJ2-3; no clear D. The CDR3 runs 12 residues. V lost 3 bases to trimming and J lost 2 bases, with 3 bases between them. Germline lookup yields CDR1 MNHEY and CDR2 SVGEGT. In nucleotides, the CDR3 is TGTGCCAGCAGTTATAACACAGATACGCAGTATTTT. Translated, it gives CASSYNTDTQYF.

The chain is built from TRBV10-3 and TRBJ1-5; 9 nucleotides agree with TRBD1. After removal of 8 bases from V and 4 bases from J, the junction contained 6 bases not matched to a gene. The germline gives CDR1 ENHRY, CDR2 SYGVKD. The length of the CDR3 is 14 residues. For the CDR3, the DNA is TGTGCCATCCGGGGGACAGGGCTGAATCAGCCCCAGCATTTT. Translation gives CAIRGTGLNQPQHF.

V is TRBV19 and J is TRBJ1-2; D perhaps matches TRBD1 (5 bases). Germline values: CDR1 LNHDA, CDR2 SQIVND (reference sequence). The CDR3 runs 15 residues. Trimming took 6 bases from V and 5 from J, leaving 19 bases between them. CDR3 sequence (DNA): TGTGCCAGTAGGACATCCCTACTGGGGCCATATGGCTACACCTTC. Translation: CASRTSLLGPYGYTF.

The V call is TRBV19, the J call TRBJ1-1, with no clear D. CDR1 LNHDA and CDR2 SQIVND come from the germline V gene (reference sequence). Trimming shortened V by 5 bases and J by 4 bases, and 20 bases separated the two germline ends. The CDR3 is 16 amino acids. DNA for the CDR3: TGTGCCAGTAGTCCTCTAGCGAGCGGGGTGGGCACTGAAGCTTTCTTT. Translation: CASSPLASGVGTEAFF.

This clone was observed many times. V gene TRBV9 combines with J gene TRBJ1-3; TRBD1 agrees at 7 bases. The V segment lost 2 bases and the J segment 0 bases; nucleotides outside the gene matches: 2. This CDR3 is 15 amino acids long. Germline CDR1 is SGDLS and CDR2 is YYNGEE. The CDR3 region is CASSVGQSSGNTIYF. The CDR3 region has the DNA TGTGCCAGCAGCGTGGGACAGAGCTCTGGAAACACCATATATTTT.

The chain uses TRBV3-1 (or the pseudogene TRBV3-2) and TRBJ1-4; 9 bases map to TRBD1. This CDR3 comprises 15 residues. V was pared by 2 bases and J by 8 bases, with 6 bases of the junction left unmatched. From germline, CDR1 is LGHDT and CDR2 YNNKEL (reference sequence). The CDR3 spells CASSQLGQGREKLFF. CDR3 nucleotides: TGTGCCAGCAGCCAACTGGGACAGGGAAGGGAAAAACTGTTTTTT.

The rearrangement links TRBV19 to TRBJ1-2, with 9 bases matching TRBD1. V gave up 3 bases and J gave up 7 bases; unmatched junction bases: 12. CDR3 length: 16 amino acids. The germline V gene has CDR1 LNHDA and CDR2 SQIVND (reference sequence). CDR3 sequence reads: CASSIKTGGAPFGYTF. The CDR3 coding sequence is TGTGCCAGTAGTATTAAAACAGGGGGCGCACCTTTTGGCTACACCTTC. The variable domain in full, with the rest retrieved from reference TRBV19 and TRBJ1-2, is DGGITQSPKYLFRKEGQNVTLSCEQNLNHDAMYWYRQDPGQGLRLIYYSQIVNDFQKGDIAEGYSVSREKKESFPLTVTSAQKNPTAFYLCASSIKTGGAPFGYTFGSGTRLTVV.

The V gene is TRBV29-1, the J gene TRBJ1-1; 9 positions match TRBD1. The ends lost 6 bases at V and 4 bases at J; junction bases unmatched: 12. The CDR3 is 15 amino acids. Germline CDR1 is SQVTM and CDR2 is ANQGSEA. CDR3 in DNA: TGCAGCGTCGCGATCACAGGGGGCTTTGTCACTGAAGCTTTCTTT. It codes for CSVAITGGFVTEAFF.